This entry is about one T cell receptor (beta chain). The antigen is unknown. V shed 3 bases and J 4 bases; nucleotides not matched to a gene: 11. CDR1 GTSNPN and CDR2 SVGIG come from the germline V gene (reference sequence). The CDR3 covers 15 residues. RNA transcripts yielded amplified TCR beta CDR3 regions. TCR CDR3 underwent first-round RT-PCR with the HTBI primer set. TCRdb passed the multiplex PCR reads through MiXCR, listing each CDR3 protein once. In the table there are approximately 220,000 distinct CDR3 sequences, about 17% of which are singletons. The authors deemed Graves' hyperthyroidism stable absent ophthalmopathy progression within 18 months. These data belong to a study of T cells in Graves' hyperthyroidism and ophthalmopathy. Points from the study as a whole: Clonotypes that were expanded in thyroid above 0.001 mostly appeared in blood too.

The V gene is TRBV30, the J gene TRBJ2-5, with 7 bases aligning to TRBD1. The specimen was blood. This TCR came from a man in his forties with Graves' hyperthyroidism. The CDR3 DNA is TGTGCCTGGAGGCGCAGGGGGTCGCCGTCAGAGACCCAGTACTTC. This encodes CAWRRRGSPSETQYF.